The present T cell receptor (beta chain) was sequenced within a study of blood T cells in healthy people across ages. Overall study findings and caveats: Observed TCR beta diversity per million T cells went down as age went up. This fall followed a roughly linear course with age.

PCR was performed a second time for 7 to 11 cycles using a sample-barcoded 5' primer and a J-beta primer mix. TCRdb re-derived calls from the 5' RACE reads in MiXCR, one entry per CDR3 protein. The table includes hundreds of thousands of distinct CDR3 sequences, more than 20% detected once. Remarks on this clonotype: No antigen is known for it.

These same records also appear under a second study, on T cells of mothers and their children. From that second work: Each donor was one of three healthy Caucasian mothers or one of their six children.

Sequenced material: blood. This TCR derives from a boy younger than 18 in good health.

The CDR3 is CASSQDTAGVAYF. The CDR3 bases are TGCGCCAGCAGCCAAGATACGGCAGGGGTCGCTTACTTC. J is TRBJ2-7 and V is TRBV4-1, with a tentative D call TRBD1 (6 bases). The CDR3 runs 13 residues. Trimming took 0 bases from V and 13 from J, leaving 16 bases between them. From germline, CDR1 is MGHRA and CDR2 YSYEKL.